This passage covers 21 T cell receptor beta chains from one sample sequenced in a study of radiotherapy plus CTLA-4 blockade in lung cancer. Profiling relied on immunoSEQ multiplex PCR, and the TCRdb table lists in-frame clones only, not all of them. The data contain 90,000 to 150,000 clones, about four fifths of them singletons. The input for sequencing was peripheral blood, taken from a patient treated with radiotherapy plus ipilimumab. The receptors derive from a human donor with non-small cell lung cancer who had a partial response to radiotherapy plus ipilimumab.

The J gene is TRBJ1-1, the V gene TRBV4-1; 8 nucleotides agree with TRBD1. The CDR3 is 17 residues long. The V gene's germline CDR1 is MGHRA and CDR2 YSYEKL. The V and J ends lost 0 bases and 4 bases, in that order; junction bases with no gene match: 10. Here the CDR3 reads CASSQDVPGGGGTEAFF. In nucleotides, the CDR3 is TGCGCCAGCAGCCAAGATGTCCCAGGGGGCGGGGGCACTGAAGCTTTCTTT.

This chain links TRBV5-1 with TRBJ2-1; 9 bases map to TRBD2. The germline V gene encodes CDR1 SGHRS and CDR2 YFSETQ. J was trimmed by 5 bases and V by 0 bases; bases with no gene match: 6. The CDR3 runs 16 residues. CDR3 loop: CASSLAGASGNNEQFF. The CDR3 nucleotides read TGCGCCAGCAGCTTGGCGGGTGCTAGCGGGAACAATGAGCAGTTCTTC.

Only a few counts were recorded for this clone. This chain links TRBV7-2 with TRBJ1-1; TRBD1 might be the D (5 bases). CDR1 and CDR2 (germline): SGHTA, FQGNSA. The CDR3 spans 16 residues. Trimming took 1 base from V and 6 from J, leaving 18 bases between them. CDR3 sequence reads: CASSLGGQGVAAEAFF. The CDR3 nucleotides read TGTGCCAGCAGCTTAGGAGGGCAGGGTGTAGCGGCTGAAGCTTTCTTT.

The V and J genes are TRBV28 and TRBJ2-7, with D possibly being TRBD1 (5 bases). Trimming took off 3 bases at V and 3 bases at J, with 12 bases between the two ends. Germline CDR1 and CDR2: MDHEN and SYDVKM. This CDR3 region has 14 residues. Here the CDR3 reads CASSFRRRDYEQYV. Written as DNA, the CDR3 is TGTGCCAGCAGTTTTCGCCGCAGGGACTACGAGCAGTACGTC.

V gene TRBV4-1 combines with J gene TRBJ2-1, with 9 bases lining up with TRBD1. The germline V gene encodes CDR1 MGHRA and CDR2 YSYEKL. This CDR3 has 16 amino acids. V shed 1 base, J shed 4 bases, and the junction held 5 bases outside the gene matches. CDR3 protein: CASSQAPGQGYNEQFF. CDR3 bases: TGCGCCAGCAGCCAAGCCCCGGGACAGGGATACAATGAGCAGTTCTTC.

The chain is built from TRBV13 and TRBJ1-2; TRBD1 agrees at 9 bases. The V segment lost 5 bases and the J segment 4 bases; nucleotides outside the gene matches: 5. This CDR3 is built from 14 residues. The V gene's germline CDR1 is PRHDT and CDR2 FYEKMQ (reference sequence). CDR3 region: CASSPGQGSYGYTF. CDR3 DNA: TGTGCCAGCAGCCCCGGACAGGGGAGCTATGGCTACACCTTC.

The CDR3 loop is CASSLAPGQGDYEQYF. CDR3 bases: TGTGCCAGCAGTTTGGCGCCGGGACAGGGGGACTACGAGCAGTACTTC. This chain uses TRBV27 with TRBJ2-5, with TRBD1 identical over 11 bases. TRBJ2-7 explains the end of the DNA better; the J call may be wrong. CDR1 is MNHEY and CDR2 is SMNVEV in the germline V gene (reference sequence). This CDR3 region has 16 residues.

CDR3 DNA: TGTGCCAGCTCACCTATTACAGGGCCCGCGAACACCGGGGAGCTGTTTTTT. Translation gives CASSPITGPANTGELFF. The rearrangement joins TRBV18 to TRBJ2-2, with TRBD1 as a possible D gene (6 bases). The germline gives CDR1 KGHSH, CDR2 LQKENI. V lost 3 bases and J lost 0, with 14 bases in between. This CDR3 comprises 17 residues.

CDR3 in DNA: TGTGCCAGTAGTATGTTGAACGGGATCGTCTACAATGAGCAGTTCTTC. Protein product: CASSMLNGIVYNEQFF. This rearrangement joins TRBV19 to TRBJ2-1; a possible D gene is TRBD2 (5 bases). This CDR3 contains 16 residues. V was trimmed by 3 bases and J by 3 bases, leaving 15 bases between them. Germline CDR1 LNHDA, CDR2 SQIVND (reference sequence).

J is TRBJ2-7 and V is TRBV28; 7 bases align to TRBD2. The CDR3 runs to 15 residues. CDR1 MDHEN and CDR2 SYDVKM come from the germline V gene. J gave up 6 bases and V 6 bases, and 14 bases lay outside the gene matches. The CDR3 coding sequence is TGTGCCAGCAGCCCGGGGGGAGTGGGAGAGGGCGAGCAGTACTTC. Translation: CASSPGGVGEGEQYF.

This sequence joins TRBV28 and TRBJ1-1, with D possibly matching TRBD1 (5 bases). Trimming removed 8 bases from V and 3 bases from J, with 19 bases in between. CDR1 MDHEN and CDR2 SYDVKM come from the germline V gene. The CDR3 loop spans 15 amino acids. CDR3 sequence reads: CASGTQGYWHTEAFF. Written as DNA, the CDR3 is TGTGCCAGCGGCACCCAGGGATACTGGCACACTGAAGCTTTCTTT.

The genes are TRBV27 and TRBJ2-3; tentatively, D is TRBD2 (5 bases). V lost 2 bases and J lost 0, with 6 bases in between. This CDR3 has 14 amino acids. The germline gives CDR1 MNHEY, CDR2 SMNVEV (reference sequence). For the CDR3, the DNA is TGTGCCAGCAGTTTACGCGGGAGCACAGATACGCAGTATTTT. Its protein product is CASSLRGSTDTQYF.

Only a few counts were recorded for this clone. The V call is TRBV5-1, the J call TRBJ2-2, with 8 bases aligning to TRBD2. V trimming: 4 bases; J trimming: 4 bases; junction bases outside the gene matches: 9. CDR1 is SGHRS and CDR2 is YFSETQ in the germline V gene. CDR3 length: 16 residues. The CDR3: CASSPNIAGSTGELFF. CDR3 nucleotides: TGCGCCAGCAGCCCTAACATAGCGGGAAGCACCGGGGAGCTGTTTTTT.

The chain recombines TRBV27 with TRBJ1-1; D unclear. V was cut by 5 bases and J by 4 bases, with 8 bases left in between. The CDR3 consists of 12 residues. The germline V gene has CDR1 MNHEY and CDR2 SMNVEV (reference sequence). The CDR3 loop reads CASSEPGTEAFF. The CDR3 region has the DNA TGTGCCAGCAGTGAGCCTGGCACTGAAGCTTTCTTT.

The chain couples TRBV9 to TRBJ2-2; 8 bases agree with TRBD2. The V gene end was trimmed by 0 bases and the J gene end by 4 bases; junction bases not matched to a gene: 5. The CDR3 is 16 residues long. The germline V gene encodes CDR1 SGDLS and CDR2 YYNGEE. CDR3 residues: CASSVVGSGITGELFF. For the CDR3, the DNA is TGTGCCAGCAGCGTAGTGGGTAGCGGGATCACCGGGGAGCTGTTTTTT.

The chain joins TRBV15 to TRBJ1-2; D unclear. There are 13 residues in the CDR3. Germline V lookup: CDR1 LNHNV, CDR2 YYDKDF (reference sequence). V lost 1 base and J 5 bases, leaving 8 bases between the germline ends. CDR3 loop: CATSRGESYGYTF. CDR3 nucleotides: TGTGCCACCAGCAGAGGGGAGTCATATGGCTACACCTTC.

This clone has just one count. This rearrangement joins TRBV11-2 to TRBJ1-4; D is unclear. The CDR3 spans 13 residues. The V gene lost 0 bases and the J gene lost 4 bases, with 3 bases spanning the gap. Germline V gene sequence: CDR1 SGHAT, CDR2 FQNNGV. DNA for the CDR3: TGTGCCAGCAGCTTAGATATTAATGAAAAACTGTTTTTT. Protein product: CASSLDINEKLFF.

The genes are TRBV5-4 and TRBJ2-7; perhaps TRBD1 as D (5 bases). Germline assignment: CDR1 SGHNT and CDR2 YYREEE (reference sequence). V was trimmed by 0 bases and J by 2 bases, leaving 15 bases between them. This CDR3 is built from 16 residues. The CDR3 here is CASSLGGPDRPYEQYF. CDR3 sequence (DNA): TGTGCCAGCAGCTTGGGGGGCCCTGACAGACCCTACGAGCAGTACTTC.

The chain couples TRBV4-1 to TRBJ1-6, with 7 positions matching TRBD1. V lost 1 base and J lost 7; bases outside the gene matches: 4. CDR1 is MGHRA and CDR2 is YSYEKL in the germline V gene. This CDR3 contains 15 residues. The CDR3 region is CASSQAGQINSPLHF. In nucleotides, the CDR3 is TGCGCCAGCAGCCAAGCGGGACAGATCAATTCACCCCTCCACTTT.

This clone has only one observation. The chain has TRBV5-1 and TRBJ1-1; D uncertain. CDR1 SGHRS and CDR2 YFSETQ come from the germline V gene. The ends were cut back, 4 bases at V and 1 base at J, with 11 bases in the middle. There are 14 residues in the CDR3. CDR3 sequence: CASSPRQRNTEAFF. The CDR3 region has the DNA TGCGCCAGCAGCCCCAGACAACGGAACACTGAAGCTTTCTTT.

This sequence joins TRBV6-1 and TRBJ2-7; 8 positions match TRBD1. Unmatched junction bases numbered 11, after V lost 10 bases and J lost 3 bases. Germline CDR1 reads MNHNS; CDR2 reads SASEGT. The CDR3 length is 14 residues. The CDR3 DNA reads as TGTGCCACCTCAGGGGGCACCTACCTCTACGAGCAGTACGTC. Residues: CATSGGTYLYEQYV.